The 5 T cell receptor beta chains in this list originate from one sample, sequenced in a study of control samples from healthy donors and cancer patients. The method was immunoSEQ multiplex PCR; TCRdb's version includes in-frame clones alone and lacks a portion of them. The repertoire includes roughly 120,000 clones, over 90% of them detected once, and 2.6% sits in the top ten. The sequencing input was blood. The receptors here all came from a man younger than 40 in good health.

The V gene is TRBV6-5, the J gene TRBJ1-1; D unclear. There are 14 residues in the CDR3. Germline CDR1 reads MNHEY; CDR2 reads SVGAGI. Trimming shortened V by 2 bases and J by 0 bases, and 7 bases separated the two germline ends. The CDR3 sequence: CASSYGKMNTEAFF. The CDR3 coding sequence is TGTGCCAGCAGTTACGGTAAAATGAACACTGAAGCTTTCTTT.

Remarks on this clone: The sample holds other DNA sequences that translate to the same CDR3. The gene calls are TRBV12-3 or TRBV12-4 and TRBJ1-2; possibly TRBD1 for D (5 bases). Trimming removed 1 base at V and 7 bases at J, with 10 bases between. The CDR3 extends over 13 amino acids. Here the CDR3 DNA reads TGTGCCAGCAGTTTAGTGCAGGGAGGTGGCTACACCTTC. Its translation is CASSLVQGGGYTF.

The rearrangement uses TRBV21-1 and TRBJ1-5; the D call of TRBD1 is as the table states it, not checked on the DNA. TRBV21-1 corresponds to a pseudogene. The CDR3 runs 17 residues. CDR3 sequence (DNA): TGTGCCAGCAGCAAATATCTGCCGACAGGGGGTCGACAGCCCCAGCATTTT. Amino acids: CASSKYLPTGGRQPQHF.

The chain uses TRBV27 and TRBJ1-5, with a weak D call TRBD1 (5 bases). Trimming stripped 6 bases from V and 4 bases from J, with 19 bases between. The CDR3 extends over 16 amino acids. From germline, CDR1 is MNHEY and CDR2 SMNVEV (reference sequence). The CDR3 bases are TGTGCCAGCAGGAGAAGTCGAGGGGTCCCAAATCAGCCCCAGCATTTT. It yields the protein CASRRSRGVPNQPQHF.

The chain is built from TRBV9 and TRBJ1-2, with D tentatively TRBD1 (6 bases). V was pared by 4 bases and J by 6 bases, with 19 bases between. The CDR3 has 15 amino acids. CDR1 is SGDLS, CDR2 YYNGEE, per germline. CDR3 nucleotides: TGTGCCAGCAGCCCCCGTTGGGACCAGGGGCATGGCTACACCTTC. This codes for CASSPRWDQGHGYTF.